A single sample is the source of the 10 T cell receptor beta chains below, sequenced in a study of cytomegalovirus exposure and HLA in healthy donors. The primer mix had 60 Vbeta and 13 Jbeta primers. Here immunoSEQ multiplex PCR was the method, and the copy in TCRdb shows in-frame clones only, minus some. The sample lists fewer than 150,000 clones, around 79% seen once, with less than 3.5% in the top ten. Input material: PBMCs. These receptors all come from a male donor in good health and CMV-seronegative.

Only one count was recorded for this clone. The chain uses TRBV11-3 and TRBJ2-3; 8 bases map to TRBD2. The V segment lost 1 base and the J segment 2 bases; nucleotides outside the gene matches: 5. CDR3 length equals 16 residues. The germline gives CDR1 SGHNT, CDR2 YENEEA. The CDR3 DNA follows: TGTGCCAGCAGCTTAGCCCCGGGGGGGCCCACAGATACGCAGTATTTT. It codes for CASSLAPGGPTDTQYF. Full variable domain (missing parts from reference TRBV11-3 and TRBJ2-3): EAGVVQSPRYKIIEKKQPVAFWCNPISGHNTLYWYLQNLGQGPELLIRYENEEAVDDSQLPKDRFSAERLKGVDSTLKIQPAELGDSAVYLCASSLAPGGPTDTQYFGPGTRLTVL.

The chain uses TRBV13 and TRBJ1-1, with TRBD1 identical over 8 bases. Per the germline V gene, CDR1 is PRHDT and CDR2 is FYEKMQ (reference sequence). J was trimmed by 10 bases and V by 2 bases; bases with no gene match: 9. CDR3 size: 14 residues. The CDR3 nucleotides read TGTGCCAGCAGCTTATACAGGGGGAGAGTGGGAGCTTTCTTT. Its translation is CASSLYRGRVGAFF.

This clone was seen a handful of times. This chain links TRBV6-6 with TRBJ2-7; D might be TRBD2 (5 bases). Germline CDR1 and CDR2: MNHNY and SVGAGI (reference sequence). The V and J ends lost 5 bases and 5 bases respectively, with 13 bases between them. The CDR3 length is 13 residues. DNA for the CDR3: TGTGCCAGCAGTCCCGGGGAAGTCAACGAGCAGTACTTC. Translated, it gives CASSPGEVNEQYF.

Turning to this clone: Compared with germline, one end of the junction differs, possibly owing to a read error. This sample includes further DNA sequences coding for the same CDR3. The J gene is TRBJ2-3, the V gene TRBV5-1; the match to TRBD1 covers 7 bases. Looked up from germline, CDR1 is SGHRS and CDR2 is YFSETQ. The CDR3 contains 13 residues. This CDR3 is CASSAGQADTQYF. Here the CDR3 DNA reads TGCGCCAGCAGCGCAGGACAGGCCGATACGCAGTACTTT.

V gene TRBV12-5 combines with J gene TRBJ1-1, with 8 bases that match TRBD1. The germline V gene encodes CDR1 LGHNT and CDR2 FRNRAP. V lost 3 bases to trimming and J lost 3 bases; unmatched junction nucleotides: 18. The CDR3 is 19 residues long. CDR3 residues: CASGFVRDGRGRLDTEAFF. The CDR3 DNA sequence: TGTGCTAGTGGTTTTGTCCGGGACGGCAGGGGGCGGTTGGACACTGAAGCTTTCTTT.

The rearrangement joins TRBV10-3 to TRBJ2-3; 9 bases are shared with TRBD2. After removal of 6 bases from V and 2 bases from J, the junction contained 6 bases not matched to a gene. This CDR3 has 15 amino acids. Germline CDR1 and CDR2: ENHRY and SYGVKD. In DNA form, the CDR3 reads TGTGCCATCAGGGTGCTAGCGGGGCACACAGATACGCAGTATTTT. It is translated as CAIRVLAGHTDTQYF.

This clone has only a few counts. This chain joins TRBV7-2 and TRBJ2-1; 7 bases align to TRBD2. V lost 1 base and J lost 14; bases outside the gene matches: 5. This CDR3 contains 12 residues. Germline V gene sequence: CDR1 SGHTA, CDR2 FQGNSA. CDR3 nucleotide sequence: TGTGCCAGCAGCTTAGGGTCGGGGGGTAAGTTCTTC. Protein sequence: CASSLGSGGKFF. The whole variable domain, filled in from reference TRBV7-2 and TRBJ2-1, reads GAGVSQSPSNKVTEKGKDVELRCDPISGHTALYWYRQSLGQGLEFLIYFQGNSAPDKSGLPSDRFSAERTGGSVSTLTIQRTQQEDSAVYLCASSLGSGGKFFGPGTRLTVL.

This clone has a single count. The rearrangement links TRBV5-6 to TRBJ1-1; D ambiguous. Trimming took 2 bases from V and 3 from J, leaving 20 bases between them. The germline gives CDR1 SGHDT, CDR2 YYEEEE. This CDR3 comprises 17 residues. This CDR3 reads CASSLLLRSGGDTEAFF. In DNA form, the CDR3 reads TGTGCCAGCAGCTTACTCCTGCGGTCAGGCGGGGACACTGAAGCTTTCTTT.

The rearrangement joins TRBV2 to TRBJ1-2; the match to TRBD1 covers 7 bases. Germline V CDR1 and CDR2: SNHLY, FYNNEI. The CDR3 has 14 residues. J gave up 11 bases and V 8 bases, and 17 bases lay outside the gene matches. CDR3 nucleotide sequence: TGTGCCAGCGACGCTCTACAGGGGACGGGTGGTTACACCTTC. It yields the protein CASDALQGTGGYTF. Filled out from reference TRBV2 and TRBJ1-2, the complete variable domain reads EPEVTQTPSHQVTQMGQEVILRCVPISNHLYFYWYRQILGQKVEFLVSFYNNEISEKSEIFDDQFSVERPDGSNFTLKIRSTKLEDSAMYFCASDALQGTGGYTFGSGTRLTVV.

The rearrangement uses TRBV10-3 and TRBJ2-5; D possibly corresponds to TRBD1 (5 bases). This CDR3 has 16 residues. Germline values: CDR1 ENHRY, CDR2 SYGVKD. The germline V and J ends were trimmed by 0 bases and 7 bases, with 18 bases remaining between them. This CDR3 reads CAISESVGASRVTQYF. The DNA for the CDR3 is TGTGCCATCAGTGAGTCAGTAGGGGCTTCAAGAGTGACCCAGTACTTC.